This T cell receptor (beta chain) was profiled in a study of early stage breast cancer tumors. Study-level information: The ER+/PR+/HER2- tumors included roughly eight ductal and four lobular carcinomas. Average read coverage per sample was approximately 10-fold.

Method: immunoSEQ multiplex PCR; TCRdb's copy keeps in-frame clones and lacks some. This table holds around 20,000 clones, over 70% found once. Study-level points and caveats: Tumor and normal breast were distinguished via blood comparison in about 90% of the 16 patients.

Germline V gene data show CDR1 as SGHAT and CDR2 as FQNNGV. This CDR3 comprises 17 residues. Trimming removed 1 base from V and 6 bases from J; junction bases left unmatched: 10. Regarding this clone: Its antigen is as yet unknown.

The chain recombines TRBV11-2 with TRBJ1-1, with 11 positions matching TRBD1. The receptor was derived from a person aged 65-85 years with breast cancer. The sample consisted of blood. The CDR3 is CASSLVGTGGPSAEAFF. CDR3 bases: TGTGCCAGCAGCTTAGTCGGGACAGGGGGGCCTAGCGCTGAAGCTTTCTTT.